This T cell receptor (beta chain) was captured in a study of cytomegalovirus exposure and HLA in healthy donors. Germline V lookup: CDR1 MDHEN, CDR2 SYDVKM. The CDR3 is made up of 14 amino acids. The ends were cut back, 6 bases at V and 0 bases at J, with 9 bases in the middle. This clone was found once. Its antigen is currently unknown. Whole-study findings and limits: A few chains linked to CMV were shown in vitro to be specific for CMV antigens.

13 Jbeta primers and 60 Vbeta primers were used for the PCR. Data came from immunoSEQ multiplex PCR; TCRdb stores just in-frame clones and leaves some out. This table holds fewer than 250,000 clones, 75% to 80% found once. The receptor was isolated from a woman under 40 in good health and CMV-seropositive. The V gene is TRBV28, the J gene TRBJ1-3, with a tentative D call TRBD1 (5 bases). The sample comprised PBMCs. CDR3 DNA: TGTGCCAGCAGCCCGGGGGGCTCTGGAAACACCATATATTTT. This codes for CASSPGGSGNTIYF.